The 26 T cell receptor beta chains below were found in one sample sequenced in a study of blood T cell repertoires in COVID-19. Data came from immunoSEQ multiplex PCR; TCRdb stores just in-frame clones and leaves some out. The sample has roughly 290,000 clones, 80% to 85% seen once. Sequenced material: peripheral blood. Every receptor here comes from a person aged 65 to 85 with COVID-19, enrolled during active disease.

The gene calls are TRBV11-3 and TRBJ2-1; 13 positions match TRBD2. Germline V CDR1 and CDR2: SGHNT, YENEEA. There are 15 residues in the CDR3. V lost 5 bases to trimming and J lost 8 bases; unmatched junction nucleotides: 6. CDR3 sequence reads: CASSPGTSGTDEQFF. As DNA, the CDR3 is TGTGCCAGCAGCCCCGGGACTAGCGGGACCGATGAGCAGTTCTTC.

This clone was seen only once. V and J are TRBV9 and TRBJ1-1; D gene ambiguous. The CDR3 is made up of 13 amino acids. The V and J ends lost 1 base and 4 bases respectively, with 8 bases between them. Germline values: CDR1 SGDLS, CDR2 YYNGEE. This CDR3 is CASSVTPVTEAFF. The CDR3 nucleotides read TGTGCCAGCAGCGTAACTCCCGTCACTGAAGCTTTCTTT.

The J gene is TRBJ1-1, the V gene TRBV3-1 (or the pseudogene TRBV3-2); possible D gene TRBD1, 5 bases. Germline CDR1 reads LGHDT; CDR2 reads YNNKEL (reference sequence). The CDR3 spans 14 residues. The V gene lost 4 bases and the J gene lost 5 bases, with 14 bases spanning the gap. CDR3: CASSRTGKGTEAFF. For the CDR3, the DNA is TGTGCCAGCAGCCGAACAGGTAAAGGGACTGAAGCTTTCTTT.

As regards this clone: A read error may produce the germline difference seen at one junction end. The chain couples TRBV19 to TRBJ1-4, with a possible D match to TRBD1 (6 bases). The CDR3 is 15 residues long. Germline values: CDR1 LNHDA, CDR2 SQIVND (reference sequence). The CDR3 region is CASKKRGSINEKLFF. The CDR3 DNA follows: TGTGCTAGTAAGAAAAGGGGGTCCATTAATGAAAAACTGTTTTTT.

This clone has just one count. The V and J genes are TRBV27 and TRBJ2-3; TRBD1 agrees at 8 bases. Germline V CDR1 and CDR2: MNHEY, SMNVEV (reference sequence). The ends lost 6 bases at V and 3 bases at J; junction bases unmatched: 8. CDR3 length: 15 amino acids. In DNA form, the CDR3 reads TGTGCCAGCAGGCAAGACAGGGGACGGACAGATACGCAGTATTTT. Translated: CASRQDRGRTDTQYF.

This rearrangement joins TRBV20-1 to TRBJ1-2; no firm D call. The CDR3 is made up of 11 amino acids. Germline lookup yields CDR1 DFQATT and CDR2 SNEGSKA (reference sequence). V lost 2 bases and J lost 7, with 8 bases in between. The CDR3 DNA is TGCAGTGCTAGATCGTCTCGTGGCTACACCTTC. As protein: CSARSSRGYTF.

This chain connects TRBV9 to TRBJ2-3, with 11 bases lining up with TRBD2. CDR3 size: 16 residues. Germline CDR1 SGDLS, CDR2 YYNGEE. V was pared by 0 bases and J by 1 base, with 1 base of the junction left unmatched. The CDR3 DNA reads TGTGCCAGCAGCGTAGTGACTAGCGGGGGCACAGATACGCAGTATTTT. Protein sequence: CASSVVTSGGTDTQYF.

This clone was counted only a few times. The CDR3 loop reads CATSRDLKGATETQYF. CDR3 sequence (DNA): TGTGCCACCAGCAGAGATCTAAAGGGGGCCACGGAGACCCAGTACTTC. V gene TRBV15 combines with J gene TRBJ2-5, with 7 positions matching TRBD1. The CDR3 is 16 amino acids. Germline CDR1 and CDR2: LNHNV and YYDKDF (reference sequence). After removal of 0 bases from V and 5 bases from J, the junction contained 9 bases not matched to a gene.

The chain uses TRBV7-9 and TRBJ2-7; 10 bases line up with TRBD2. With V trimmed by 5 bases and J by 0 bases, 7 bases remained unmatched. Per the germline V gene, CDR1 is SEHNR and CDR2 is FQNEAQ (reference sequence). The CDR3 loop spans 16 amino acids. Here the CDR3 reads CASSVQLAGYSYEQYF. The CDR3 DNA follows: TGTGCCAGCAGCGTGCAACTAGCGGGGTACTCCTACGAGCAGTACTTC. Using reference TRBV7-9 and TRBJ2-7 for the parts outside the CDR3, the full variable domain is DTGVSQNPRHKITKRGQNVTFRCDPISEHNRLYWYRQTLGQGPEFLTYFQNEAQLEKSRLLSDRFSAERPKGSFSTLEIQRTEQGDSAMYLCASSVQLAGYSYEQYFGPGTRLTVT.

This clone is a singleton in its sample. The gene calls are TRBV11-2 and TRBJ2-2; TRBD2 agrees at 9 bases. Trimming cost V 2 bases and J 4 bases; bases outside gene matches: 5. Germline V gene data show CDR1 as SGHAT and CDR2 as FQNNGV. The length of the CDR3 is 16 residues. CDR3 sequence (DNA): TGTGCCAGCAGCTTACCTAGCGGGGTGACCACCGGGGAGCTGTTTTTT. Protein sequence: CASSLPSGVTTGELFF.

The chain carries TRBV6-6 and TRBJ1-3; no clear D. The CDR3 is made up of 14 amino acids. Germline V lookup: CDR1 MNHNY, CDR2 SVGAGI (reference sequence). V lost 2 bases and J 3 bases, leaving 8 bases between the germline ends. DNA of the CDR3: TGTGCCAGCAGTTACGAGGGAGATGGAAACACCATATATTTT. Amino acid sequence: CASSYEGDGNTIYF.

This chain uses TRBV7-2 with TRBJ1-5, with D tentatively TRBD1 (5 bases). CDR3 size: 16 residues. The germline V gene has CDR1 SGHTA and CDR2 FQGNSA. The germline V and J ends were trimmed by 2 bases and 0 bases, with 11 bases remaining between them. The CDR3 loop reads CASSLSGDYSNQPQHF. CDR3 sequence (DNA): TGTGCCAGCAGCTTATCGGGGGATTATAGCAATCAGCCCCAGCATTTT.

V and J are TRBV11-1 and TRBJ2-5, with 11 bases lining up with TRBD1. V dropped 5 bases and J dropped 1; count of bases not matched to a gene: 6. The CDR3 spans 16 residues. CDR1 and CDR2 from the germline V gene are SGHAT and FQDESV (reference sequence). This CDR3 reads CASSQGTGGPQETQYF. The CDR3 DNA reads TGTGCCAGCAGCCAGGGGACAGGGGGTCCCCAAGAGACCCAGTACTTC. Together with reference TRBV11-1 and TRBJ2-5, the CDR3 gives the full variable domain: EAEVAQSPRYKITEKSQAVAFWCDPISGHATLYWYRQILGQGPELLVQFQDESVVDDSQLPKDRFSAERLKGVDSTLKIQPAELGDSAMYLCASSQGTGGPQETQYFGPGTRLLVL.

This chain uses TRBV19 with TRBJ1-5; 9 bases agree with TRBD1. The CDR3 is 17 amino acids. The V segment lost 7 bases and the J segment 3 bases; nucleotides outside the gene matches: 13. Germline CDR1 reads LNHDA; CDR2 reads SQIVND (reference sequence). The CDR3 sequence: CASTDPGQGQYNQPQHF. Here the CDR3 DNA reads TGTGCCAGTACTGACCCGGGACAGGGACAGTACAATCAGCCCCAGCATTTT.

The chain has TRBV5-1 and TRBJ2-5, with 9 bases fitting TRBD1. The V and J ends lost 4 bases and 5 bases, in that order; junction bases with no gene match: 9. CDR3 length equals 15 residues. Looked up from germline, CDR1 is SGHRS and CDR2 is YFSETQ. CDR3 protein: CASSVLQGAGETQYF. The CDR3, as DNA: TGCGCCAGCAGCGTATTACAGGGGGCTGGGGAGACCCAGTACTTC.

The genes are TRBV28 and TRBJ1-3; tentatively, D is TRBD1 (5 bases). Germline V gives CDR1 MDHEN, CDR2 SYDVKM. The CDR3 sequence is 17 residues long. Trimming removed 6 bases at V and 2 bases at J, with 20 bases between. The CDR3 region is CASSLADFGTAGNTIYF. CDR3 DNA sequence: TGTGCCAGCAGCTTAGCCGACTTCGGGACTGCTGGAAACACCATATATTTT.

The chain carries TRBV28 and TRBJ1-5; 7 nucleotides line up with TRBD1. V lost 5 bases and J lost 2; bases outside the gene matches: 6. The CDR3 totals 15 residues. Germline V lookup: CDR1 MDHEN, CDR2 SYDVKM. The CDR3 nucleotides read TGTGCCAGCAGTCCCGCCGGGACAGGCAATCAGCCCCAGCATTTT. The encoded protein is CASSPAGTGNQPQHF.

The chain uses TRBV28 and TRBJ2-7; 7 positions agree with TRBD1. The V segment lost 5 bases and the J segment 4 bases; nucleotides outside the gene matches: 8. CDR1 is MDHEN, CDR2 SYDVKM, per germline. The CDR3 extends over 14 amino acids. For the CDR3, the DNA is TGTGCCAGCAGTATACCGGGACAGCCATACGAGCAGTACTTC. It yields the protein CASSIPGQPYEQYF.

CDR3 residues: CASSLASPDYRFF. In nucleotides, the CDR3 is TGTGCCAGCAGCTTAGCGTCTCCGGACTACCGTTTCTTC. The chain employs TRBV7-9 and TRBJ2-1; D is perhaps TRBD2 (6 bases). CDR3 length: 13 amino acids. Germline values: CDR1 SEHNR, CDR2 FQNEAQ (reference sequence). Deletions cut 0 bases from V and 16 bases from J, with 16 bases between.

The count of this clone is one. The CDR3 is CASSFSVAQTSGGHNEQFF. CDR3 DNA: TGTGCCAGCAGTTTCTCGGTAGCCCAAACTAGCGGGGGCCACAATGAGCAGTTCTTC. This chain uses TRBV27 with TRBJ2-1; 11 positions agree with TRBD2. V lost 3 bases and J lost 5; bases outside the gene matches: 15. This CDR3 has 19 amino acids. Germline values: CDR1 MNHEY, CDR2 SMNVEV (reference sequence).

This chain links TRBV2 with TRBJ2-1; TRBD1 aligns across 9 bases. Germline-derived CDR1 and CDR2 are SNHLY and FYNNEI. V lost 7 bases and J lost 3; bases outside the gene matches: 7. This CDR3 has 15 residues. The CDR3 here is CASITKTGGYNEQFF. Here the CDR3 DNA reads TGTGCCAGCATAACAAAGACAGGGGGCTACAATGAGCAGTTCTTC.

The rearrangement uses TRBV2 and TRBJ2-3, with 7 bases aligning to TRBD2. Germline CDR1 is SNHLY and CDR2 is FYNNEI. CDR3 length equals 15 residues. Trimming cost V 8 bases and J 2 bases; bases outside gene matches: 10. CDR3 sequence reads: CASRSVAGDTDTQYF. The CDR3 DNA is TGTGCCAGCCGTAGCGTAGCGGGTGACACAGATACGCAGTATTTT.

The gene calls are TRBV21-1 and TRBJ2-1; the D call TRBD2 from the table was never checked on the DNA. TRBV21-1 has pseudogene status. This CDR3 has 16 amino acids. CDR3: CATGLRERGLEREPVF. CDR3 in DNA: TGTGCCACCGGCTTAAGAGAGCGGGGCCTAGAGAGGGAGCCGGTCTTC.

This clone showed up just once. The V gene is TRBV6-2 or TRBV6-3, the J gene TRBJ1-1; no clear D. The CDR3 extends over 13 amino acids. Germline CDR1 and CDR2: MNHEY and SVGEGT. V dropped 2 bases and J dropped 0 bases, with 4 bases sitting between them. Here the CDR3 DNA reads TGTGCCAGCAGTTACCATCTGAACACTGAAGCTTTCTTT. The encoded protein is CASSYHLNTEAFF.

The chain recombines TRBV9 with TRBJ1-3; no reliable D call. The CDR3 runs 15 residues. Trimming took off 4 bases at V and 2 bases at J, with 13 bases between the two ends. Germline values: CDR1 SGDLS, CDR2 YYNGEE. CDR3 in amino acids: CASSSNNIAGNTIYF. CDR3 DNA: TGTGCCAGCAGCTCCAACAACATCGCTGGAAACACCATATATTTT.

This clone was counted a single time. This chain links TRBV5-8 with TRBJ1-4, with D perhaps TRBD1 (6 bases). V was cut by 9 bases and J by 8 bases, with 20 bases left in between. This CDR3 has 14 residues. Germline V gene data show CDR1 as SGHTS and CDR2 as YDEGEE. DNA for the CDR3: TGTGCCATCCCACTCGGACAGCGGGACGAAAAACTGTTTTTT. This gives the protein CAIPLGQRDEKLFF.